This entry is about one T cell receptor beta chain. Its antigen is unidentified. The sample belongs to a study of vaccination effects on CD4 cells after COVID-19. Antigen-specific CD4+ T cells were expanded with viral peptide pools in the ViraFEST assay before sequencing. Culture lasted 10 days before CD4+ T cell isolation. PCR showed that the person got SARS-CoV-2 infection at some point between March and December 2020. Some clones are missing from TCRdb's copy, which holds only in-frame ones; the method was immunoSEQ multiplex PCR. The repertoire has about 45,000 clones, around 80% of them found once; the top ten carry approximately 29%. The sequencing used CD4+ T cells from PBMCs cultured with a peptide pool, collected before COVID-19 vaccination. The clonotype originates from a human donor who had a prior SARS-CoV-2 infection.

This CDR3 is CASSANRVMQFF. The CDR3 region has the DNA TGTGCCAGCAGCGCAAACAGGGTAATGCAGTTCTTC. The chain combines TRBV7-8 with TRBJ2-1; D might be TRBD1 (6 bases). CDR1 SGHVS and CDR2 FQNEAQ come from the germline V gene. Trimming cost V 5 bases and J 12 bases, with 14 bases left between them. The length of the CDR3 is 12 residues.